The 21 T cell receptor beta chains in this list originate from one sample, sequenced in a study of blood T cell repertoires in COVID-19. Method: immunoSEQ multiplex PCR; TCRdb's copy keeps in-frame clones and lacks some. The sample yields about 120,000 clones, around 63% seen once. Sequenced material: peripheral blood. The receptors derive from a woman aged 70 to 79 with acute or convalescent COVID-19.

This clone was detected a few times. The chain recombines TRBV19 with TRBJ2-2; perhaps TRBD1 as D (5 bases). This CDR3 is built from 15 residues. Trimming took off 5 bases at V and 2 bases at J, with 12 bases between the two ends. Per the germline V gene, CDR1 is LNHDA and CDR2 is SQIVND (reference sequence). CDR3 sequence (DNA): TGTGCCAGTAGTCTCACAGGATTTAACACCGGGGAGCTGTTTTTT. Protein sequence: CASSLTGFNTGELFF.

The chain has TRBV6-5 and TRBJ2-5, with D perhaps TRBD1 (5 bases). This CDR3 comprises 13 residues. CDR1 and CDR2 (germline): MNHEY, SVGAGI. V was clipped by 5 bases and J by 4 bases, with 11 bases between them. The CDR3 region is CASSTSGPETQYF. CDR3 sequence (DNA): TGTGCCAGCAGTACCTCAGGGCCAGAGACCCAGTACTTC.

The rearrangement links TRBV12-3 or TRBV12-4 to TRBJ2-7, with 10 bases fitting TRBD2. The CDR3 consists of 13 residues. J lost 6 bases, V lost 5 bases, and 4 bases had no gene match. CDR3 protein: CASSGLAGVEQYF. In nucleotides, the CDR3 is TGTGCCAGCAGTGGTCTAGCGGGAGTCGAGCAGTACTTC.

The chain employs TRBV18 and TRBJ1-3, with 7 bases fitting TRBD1. The germline V gene has CDR1 KGHSH and CDR2 LQKENI. The CDR3 runs 18 residues. With V trimmed by 5 bases and J by 0 bases, 13 bases remained unmatched. DNA of the CDR3: TGTGCCAGCTCATCCCGATCCGGCGAGGGGGCCTCTGGAAACACCATATATTTT. Translating it yields CASSSRSGEGASGNTIYF.

There are a few counts of this clone. This chain joins TRBV5-6 and TRBJ1-5; 8 bases are a match to TRBD1. CDR1 is SGHDT and CDR2 is YYEEEE in the germline V gene. CDR3 length: 16 amino acids. After removal of 1 base from V and 6 bases from J, the junction contained 9 bases not matched to a gene. The CDR3 DNA sequence: TGTGCCAGCAGCTTGAGTGCAGGGGGCGTTTTTCAGCCCCAGCATTTT. Translation: CASSLSAGGVFQPQHF.

Comment on this clone: The sample has other DNA sequences that encode this CDR3 too. CDR3 in DNA: TGTGCCAGTAGGACAGGGGGCCGCAATCAGCCCCAGCATTTT. It codes for CASRTGGRNQPQHF. The rearrangement joins TRBV19 to TRBJ1-5, with TRBD1 matching 10 bases. Germline-derived CDR1 and CDR2 are LNHDA and SQIVND (reference sequence). The CDR3 contains 14 residues. V lost 6 bases and J lost 2; bases outside the gene matches: 1.

V is TRBV7-9 and J is TRBJ1-4, with D uncertain. Germline V CDR1 and CDR2: SEHNR, FQNEAQ (reference sequence). The V end lost 1 base, the J end lost 6 bases, and 15 bases lay between the germline ends. The CDR3 is 16 amino acids. CDR3 in amino acids: CASSLGGVRSHEKLFF. The DNA of the CDR3 is TGTGCCAGCAGCTTAGGGGGAGTCCGGTCTCATGAAAAACTGTTTTTT.

V gene TRBV7-6 combines with J gene TRBJ2-7, with TRBD1 matching over 7 bases. This CDR3 spans 16 amino acids. The V gene end was trimmed by 5 bases and the J gene end by 7 bases; junction bases not matched to a gene: 17. CDR1 is SGHVS and CDR2 is FNYEAQ in the germline V gene. CDR3 sequence: CASSPDPGQTAKEQYF. CDR3 nucleotides: TGTGCCAGCAGCCCCGATCCGGGACAGACGGCGAAGGAGCAGTACTTC.

The V gene is TRBV27, the J gene TRBJ2-5, with 9 bases that match TRBD2. Per the germline V gene, CDR1 is MNHEY and CDR2 is SMNVEV (reference sequence). This CDR3 comprises 14 residues. The DNA of the CDR3 is TGTGCTACTAGGAGCGGGGGGCGCAGGGAGACCCAGTACTTC. Protein product: CATRSGGRRETQYF.

The chain has TRBV9 and TRBJ2-3; 8 bases line up with TRBD2. The ends lost 0 bases at V and 4 bases at J; junction bases unmatched: 7. The CDR3 sequence is 16 residues long. CDR1 and CDR2 (germline): SGDLS, YYNGEE. The CDR3 is CASSVAVGRAADTQYF. The CDR3 nucleotides are TGTGCCAGCAGCGTAGCGGTCGGGAGGGCCGCAGATACGCAGTATTTT.

The CDR3 sequence is CASSEPGAGNTIYF. CDR3 sequence (DNA): TGTGCCAGCAGTGAACCAGGGGCTGGAAACACCATATATTTT. This sequence joins TRBV25-1 and TRBJ1-3, with TRBD1 as a possible D gene (6 bases). The CDR3 has 14 amino acids. Germline CDR1 is MGHDK and CDR2 is SYGVNS. The V and J ends lost 2 bases and 2 bases respectively, with 7 bases between them.

This clone was detected only a few times. This sequence joins TRBV7-2 and TRBJ2-3, with TRBD1 identical over 8 bases. The germline CDR1 and CDR2 sequences are SGHTA and FQGNSA. The J segment lost 5 bases and the V segment lost 6 bases, leaving 7 bases of the junction unmatched. The CDR3 extends over 14 amino acids. The CDR3: CASRQGASGDTQYF. The CDR3 DNA reads TGTGCCAGCAGGCAGGGGGCTAGTGGAGATACGCAGTATTTT.

This clone has only a few counts. The chain carries TRBV6-6 and TRBJ1-6; 9 bases line up with TRBD1. V shed 0 bases, J shed 7 bases, and the junction held 1 base outside the gene matches. From germline, CDR1 is MNHNY and CDR2 SVGAGI (reference sequence). This CDR3 has 15 amino acids. The CDR3 is CASSYSGTGNSPLHF. The CDR3 nucleotides read TGTGCCAGCAGTTACTCTGGGACAGGGAATTCACCCCTCCACTTT.

The chain is built from TRBV2 and TRBJ2-3, with unresolved D. The CDR3 is 16 residues long. The V gene's germline CDR1 is SNHLY and CDR2 FYNNEI. V lost 8 bases and J lost 0, with 18 bases in between. CDR3 residues: CASPRRPAASTDTQYF. CDR3 DNA sequence: TGTGCCAGCCCCCGTCGCCCGGCAGCGAGCACAGATACGCAGTATTTT.

The chain employs TRBV7-8 and TRBJ1-4; a weak D match, TRBD1 (5 bases). This CDR3 spans 16 amino acids. Trimming cost V 5 bases and J 0 bases, with 13 bases left between them. Germline CDR1 is SGHVS and CDR2 is FQNEAQ. The CDR3 protein is CASSHYGAATNEKLFF. CDR3 DNA: TGTGCCAGCAGCCACTATGGGGCCGCAACTAATGAAAAACTGTTTTTT.

The chain joins TRBV7-9 to TRBJ2-7; 8 bases match TRBD2. Germline-derived CDR1 and CDR2 are SEHNR and FQNEAQ (reference sequence). V shed 3 bases, J shed 5 bases, and the junction held 3 bases outside the gene matches. The CDR3 is made up of 13 amino acids. The CDR3, as DNA: TGTGCCAGCAGCTTCGCGGGAGGTAACGAGCAGTACTTC. Its protein product is CASSFAGGNEQYF.

As DNA, the CDR3 is TGTGCCAGCAGCCTACTGACGGACAGGGACAAACCCTACAATGAGCAGTTCTTC. It is translated as CASSLLTDRDKPYNEQFF. The rearrangement uses TRBV7-3 and TRBJ2-1; 8 positions agree with TRBD1. V gave up 5 bases and J gave up 2 bases; unmatched junction bases: 14. In germline, CDR1 is SGHTA, CDR2 FQGTGA. The CDR3 loop spans 18 amino acids.

At least ten counts were recorded for this clone. The gene calls are TRBV7-9 and TRBJ1-3; D may be TRBD1 (5 bases). The CDR3 consists of 15 residues. In germline, CDR1 is SEHNR, CDR2 FQNEAQ (reference sequence). Between the trimmed V and J ends, which lost 6 bases and 1 base, there was a span of 13 bases. This CDR3 is CASSPAGKSGNTIYF. The CDR3, as DNA: TGTGCCAGCAGTCCAGCAGGGAAATCTGGAAACACCATATATTTT. Together with reference TRBV7-9 and TRBJ1-3, the CDR3 gives the full variable domain: DTGVSQNPRHKITKRGQNVTFRCDPISEHNRLYWYRQTLGQGPEFLTYFQNEAQLEKSRLLSDRFSAERPKGSFSTLEIQRTEQGDSAMYLCASSPAGKSGNTIYFGEGSWLTVV.

This clone came up once. The chain uses TRBV29-1 and TRBJ2-7; no clear D. This CDR3 has 12 amino acids. Germline CDR1 reads SQVTM; CDR2 reads ANQGSEA. The V end was cut by 6 bases, the J end by 2 bases, with 11 bases between. CDR3 DNA sequence: TGCAGCGTCCTAAGTACCCCCTACGAGCAGTACTTC. Translated, it gives CSVLSTPYEQYF.

This clone has only a few counts. CDR3 sequence reads: CASSDPLGGVGQPQHF. The CDR3 coding sequence is TGTGCCAGCAGTGATCCCCTGGGGGGAGTGGGACAGCCCCAGCATTTT. The chain employs TRBV2 and TRBJ1-5, with D maybe TRBD1 (5 bases). The CDR3 is 16 residues long. V shed 3 bases and J shed 7 bases, with 19 bases lying between them. CDR1 SNHLY and CDR2 FYNNEI come from the germline V gene.

This clone was counted a few times. This chain joins TRBV18 and TRBJ1-1, with 7 positions matching TRBD1. The germline V gene has CDR1 KGHSH and CDR2 LQKENI. This CDR3 comprises 17 residues. With 1 base clipped from V and 0 bases from J, the junction kept 8 bases outside the gene matches. The CDR3 here is CASSPLQGSGMNTEAFF. DNA of the CDR3: TGTGCCAGCTCACCACTACAGGGGAGTGGCATGAACACTGAAGCTTTCTTT. Together with reference TRBV18 and TRBJ1-1, the CDR3 gives the full variable domain: NAGVMQNPRHLVRRRGQEARLRCSPMKGHSHVYWYRQLPEEGLKFMVYLQKENIIDESGMPKERFSAEFPKEGPSILRIQQVVRGDSAAYFCASSPLQGSGMNTEAFFGQGTRLTVV.